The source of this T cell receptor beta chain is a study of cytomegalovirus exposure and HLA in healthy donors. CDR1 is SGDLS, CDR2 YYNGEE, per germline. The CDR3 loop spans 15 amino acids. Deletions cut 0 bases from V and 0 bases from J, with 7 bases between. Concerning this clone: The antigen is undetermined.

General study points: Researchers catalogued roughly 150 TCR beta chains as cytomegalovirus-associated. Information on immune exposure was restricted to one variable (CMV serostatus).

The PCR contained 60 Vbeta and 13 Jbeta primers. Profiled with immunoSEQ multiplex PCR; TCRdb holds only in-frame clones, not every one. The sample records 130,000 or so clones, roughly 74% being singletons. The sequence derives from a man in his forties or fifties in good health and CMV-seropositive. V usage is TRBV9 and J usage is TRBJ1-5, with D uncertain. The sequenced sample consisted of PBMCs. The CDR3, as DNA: TGTGCCAGCAGCGTAGAACCCTATAGCAATCAGCCCCAGCATTTT. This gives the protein CASSVEPYSNQPQHF.